One sample yielded the 2 T cell receptor beta chains listed below, sequenced in a study of CD8+CD57+ T cells in acquired aplastic anemia listed by TCRdb under 2018. The patients picked for sequencing were ones in whom flow cytometry had shown an expansion of CD8+CD57+ cells. Reads for this sample came from an Illumina HiSeq 2000. TCR beta VDJ combination and CDR3 sequence profiling used genomic DNA as the template. Through fastp at Q25 and MiXCR, TCRdb rebuilt clones from the public reads, retaining in-frame beta chains. Rows are combined by CDR3 protein, so each entry shows the most common genes and DNA. The sample table records around 180,000 distinct CDR3 sequences; roughly 50% of these occur just once. The ten most abundant clones make up about 1.8% of the sample. Sequenced material: sorted CD4+, CD8+, or CD8+CD57+ T cells (not recorded which) from PBMCs. The receptor set was obtained from a human donor with aplastic anemia.

This chain joins TRBV29-1 and TRBJ1-2; D gene uncertain. Germline loops: CDR1 SQVTM, CDR2 ANQGSEA. V was clipped by 3 bases and J by 5 bases, with 10 bases between them. The CDR3 length is 12 residues. Here the CDR3 reads CSVEVRHYGYTF. CDR3 DNA: TGCAGCGTTGAGGTCAGACATTATGGCTACACCTTC. The variable domain in full, with the rest retrieved from reference TRBV29-1 and TRBJ1-2, is SAVISQKPSRDICQRGTSLTIQCQVDSQVTMMFWYRQQPGQSLTLIATANQGSEATYESGFVIDKFPISRPNLTFSTLTVSNMSPEDSSIYLCSVEVRHYGYTFGSGTRLTVV.

The rearrangement uses TRBV10-3 and TRBJ2-7; perhaps TRBD1 as D (6 bases). The germline CDR1 and CDR2 sequences are ENHRY and SYGVKD. The CDR3 spans 15 residues. V was clipped by 6 bases and J by 0 bases, with 15 bases between them. The CDR3 DNA sequence: TGTGCCATCAGCGAATCCTCACAGGGCTCCTACGAGCAGTACTTC. Amino acids: CAISESSQGSYEQYF.